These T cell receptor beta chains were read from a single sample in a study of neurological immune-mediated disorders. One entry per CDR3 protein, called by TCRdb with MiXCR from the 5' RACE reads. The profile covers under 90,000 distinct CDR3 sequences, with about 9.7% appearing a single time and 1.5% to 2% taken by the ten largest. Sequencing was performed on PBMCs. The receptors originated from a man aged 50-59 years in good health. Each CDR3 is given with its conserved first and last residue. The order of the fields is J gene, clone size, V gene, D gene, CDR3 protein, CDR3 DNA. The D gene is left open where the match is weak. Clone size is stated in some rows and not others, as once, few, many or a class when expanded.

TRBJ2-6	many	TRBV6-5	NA	CASSYDFSGANVLTF	TGTGCCAGCAGTTATGACTTCTCTGGGGCCAACGTCCTGACTTTC
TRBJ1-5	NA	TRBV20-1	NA	CSARRGANSNQPQHF	TGCAGTGCTAGAAGGGGGGCGAACAGCAATCAGCCCCAGCATTTT
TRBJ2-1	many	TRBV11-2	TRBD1	CASSLVGRGQSPYNEQFF	TGTGCCAGCAGCTTAGTGGGCAGGGGGCAATCCCCTTACAATGAGCAGTTCTTC
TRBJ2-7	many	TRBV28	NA	CASASPTTYEQYF	TGTGCCAGCGCTAGCCCTACCACTTACGAGCAGTACTTC
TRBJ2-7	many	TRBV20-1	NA	CSAREVSTYEQYF	TGCAGTGCTAGAGAAGTCAGTACCTACGAGCAGTACTTC
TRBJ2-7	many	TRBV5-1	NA	CASSSIGREIDEQYF	TGCGCCAGCAGCTCCATCGGTCGGGAGATCGACGAGCAGTACTTC
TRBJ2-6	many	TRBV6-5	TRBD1	CASSPRQGSSGANVLTF	TGTGCCAGCAGTCCTAGACAGGGGAGCTCTGGGGCCAACGTCCTGACTTTC
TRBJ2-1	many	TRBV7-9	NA	CASSSNFGSGYEQFF	TGTGCCAGCAGCTCTAACTTTGGTAGCGGCTATGAGCAGTTCTTC
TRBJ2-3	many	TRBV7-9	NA	CASSREGNTQYF	TGTGCCAGCAGCAGAGAGGGGAATACGCAGTATTTT
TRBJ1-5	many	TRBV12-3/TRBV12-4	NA	CASTRNSNQPQHF	TGTGCCAGCACAAGGAATAGCAATCAGCCCCAGCATTTT
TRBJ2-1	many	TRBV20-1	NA	CSARSPSHEQFF	TGCAGTGCTAGAAGTCCTAGCCATGAGCAGTTCTTC
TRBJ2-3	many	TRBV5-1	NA	CASTDLLDSTDTQYF	TGCGCCAGCACCGATCTACTAGATAGCACAGATACGCAGTATTTT
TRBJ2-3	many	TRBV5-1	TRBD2	CASSSLLAGGHLDTQYF	TGCGCCAGCAGCTCCCTACTAGCGGGGGGACACTTAGATACGCAGTATTTT
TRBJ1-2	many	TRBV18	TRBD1	CASSAGTGTGDYGYTF	TGTGCCAGCTCAGCGGGAACCGGGACAGGGGACTATGGCTACACCTTC
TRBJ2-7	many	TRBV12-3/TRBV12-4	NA	CASNQMGGEQYF	TGTGCCAGCAACCAAATGGGAGGCGAGCAGTACTTC
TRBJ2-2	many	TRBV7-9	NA	CASSLNPAGELFF	TGTGCCAGCAGCTTAAATCCGGCCGGGGAGCTGTTTTTT
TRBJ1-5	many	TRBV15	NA	CATSRAPQGNQPQHF	TGTGCCACCAGCAGAGCGCCGCAGGGCAATCAGCCCCAGCATTTT
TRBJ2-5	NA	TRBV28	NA	CASSRVRALETQYF	TGTGCCAGCAGCCGCGTTCGGGCCTTAGAGACCCAGTACTTC
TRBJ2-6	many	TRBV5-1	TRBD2	CASSAGVISGGANVLTF	TGCGCCAGCAGCGCGGGAGTCATCTCTGGTGGGGCCAACGTCCTGACTTTC
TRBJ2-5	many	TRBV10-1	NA	CASSERGAGQETQYF	TGCGCCAGCAGTGAGCGGGGGGCAGGCCAGGAGACCCAGTACTTC
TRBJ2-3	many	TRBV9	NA	CASSVSLGYTDTQYF	TGTGCCAGCAGCGTCTCCCTGGGGTACACAGATACGCAGTATTTT
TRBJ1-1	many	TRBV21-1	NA	CASSRMDTEAFF	TGTGCCAGCAGCAGGATGGACACTGAAGCTTTCTTT
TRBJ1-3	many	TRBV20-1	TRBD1	CSASDRGAGNTIYF	TGCAGTGCTTCGGACAGGGGAGCTGGAAACACCATATATTTT
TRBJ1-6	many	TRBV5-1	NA	CASSLGSSTPLHF	TGCGCCAGCAGCTTAGGGTCCTCAACACCCCTCCACTTT
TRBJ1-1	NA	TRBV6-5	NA	CASRPVLVATEAFF	TGTGCCAGCAGGCCAGTGTTAGTCGCGACTGAAGCTTTCTTT
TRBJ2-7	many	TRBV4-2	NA	CASSQMTYRYEQYF	TGTGCCAGCAGCCAAATGACTTACCGATACGAGCAGTACTTC
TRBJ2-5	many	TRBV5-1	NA	CASSVSGEPLQETQYF	TGCGCCAGCAGCGTATCAGGGGAGCCTCTCCAAGAGACCCAGTACTTC
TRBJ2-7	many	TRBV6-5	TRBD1	CASRVTGGQYEQYF	TGTGCCAGCAGAGTGACAGGGGGCCAATACGAGCAGTACTTC
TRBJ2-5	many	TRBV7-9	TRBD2	CASSLAGAGEETQYF	TGTGCCAGCAGCTTAGCAGGCGCGGGAGAGGAGACCCAGTACTTC
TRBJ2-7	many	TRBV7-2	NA	CASSASQGISYEQYF	TGTGCCAGCAGCGCGAGCCAGGGAATCTCCTACGAGCAGTACTTC
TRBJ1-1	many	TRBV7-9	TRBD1	CASSFDRDTEAFF	TGTGCCAGCAGCTTCGACAGGGACACTGAAGCTTTCTTT
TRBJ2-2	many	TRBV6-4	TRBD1	CASSDSQTGHTGELFF	TGTGCCAGCAGTGACTCGCAGACAGGGCACACCGGGGAGCTGTTTTTT
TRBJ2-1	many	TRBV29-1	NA	CSVHIRTLDDNEQFF	TGCAGCGTCCACATTCGGACGCTGGATGACAATGAGCAGTTCTTC
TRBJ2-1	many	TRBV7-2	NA	CASSARKLSSYNEQFF	TGTGCCAGCAGCGCAAGGAAATTAAGCTCCTACAATGAGCAGTTCTTC
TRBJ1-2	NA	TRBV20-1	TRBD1	CSAPDRNYGYTF	TGCAGTGCCCCGGACAGGAACTATGGCTACACCTTC